This T cell receptor beta chain was identified during a study of cytomegalovirus exposure and HLA in healthy donors. Measured with immunoSEQ multiplex PCR; TCRdb has only the in-frame clones, and not every one. The sample has about 50,000 clones; 93% are singletons. This receptor was identified in a woman aged 18-29 years in good health and CMV-seropositive. The material sequenced was PBMCs.

The CDR3 is CASSPGAGSPLHF. Here the CDR3 DNA reads TGTGCCAGCTCACCAGGGGCTGGCTCACCCCTCCACTTT. This sequence joins TRBV18 and TRBJ1-6, with D possibly being TRBD1 (5 bases). Looked up from germline, CDR1 is KGHSH and CDR2 is LQKENI. This CDR3 comprises 13 residues. Trimming took off 2 bases at V and 10 bases at J, with 9 bases between the two ends. Filled out from reference TRBV18 and TRBJ1-6, the complete variable domain reads NAGVMQNPRHLVRRRGQEARLRCSPMKGHSHVYWYRQLPEEGLKFMVYLQKENIIDESGMPKERFSAEFPKEGPSILRIQQVVRGDSAAYFCASSPGAGSPLHFGNGTRLTVT.